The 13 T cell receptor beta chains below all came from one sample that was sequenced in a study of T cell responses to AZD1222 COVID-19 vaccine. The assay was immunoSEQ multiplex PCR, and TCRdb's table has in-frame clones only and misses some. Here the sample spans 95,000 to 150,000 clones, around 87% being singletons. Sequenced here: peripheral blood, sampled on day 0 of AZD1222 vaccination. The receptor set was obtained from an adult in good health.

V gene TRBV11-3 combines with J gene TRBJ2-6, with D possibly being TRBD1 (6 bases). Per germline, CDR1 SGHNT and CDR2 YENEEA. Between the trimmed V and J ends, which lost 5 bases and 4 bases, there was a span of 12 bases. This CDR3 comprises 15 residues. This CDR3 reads CASSPRGSGANVLTF. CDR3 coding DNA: TGTGCCAGCAGCCCCAGGGGTTCAGGGGCCAACGTCCTGACTTTC.

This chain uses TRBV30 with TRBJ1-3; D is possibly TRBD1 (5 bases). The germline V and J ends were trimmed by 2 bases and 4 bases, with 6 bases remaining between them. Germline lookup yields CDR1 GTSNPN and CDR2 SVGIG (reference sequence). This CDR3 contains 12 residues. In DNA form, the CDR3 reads TGTGCCTGGAGTCGGGGCGGAAACACCATATATTTT. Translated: CAWSRGGNTIYF.

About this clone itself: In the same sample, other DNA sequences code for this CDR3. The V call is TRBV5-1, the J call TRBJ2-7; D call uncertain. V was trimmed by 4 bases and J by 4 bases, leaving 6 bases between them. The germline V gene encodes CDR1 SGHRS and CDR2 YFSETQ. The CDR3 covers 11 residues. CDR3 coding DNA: TGCGCCAGCAGCCGCGATTACGAGCAGTACTTC. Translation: CASSRDYEQYF.

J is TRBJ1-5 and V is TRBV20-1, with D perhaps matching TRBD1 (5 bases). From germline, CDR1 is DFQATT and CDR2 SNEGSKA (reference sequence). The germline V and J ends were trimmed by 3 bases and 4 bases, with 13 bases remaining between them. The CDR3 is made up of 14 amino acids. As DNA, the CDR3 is TGCAGTGCTAGTCGGCAGGGTTGGAATCAGCCCCAGCATTTT. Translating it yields CSASRQGWNQPQHF.

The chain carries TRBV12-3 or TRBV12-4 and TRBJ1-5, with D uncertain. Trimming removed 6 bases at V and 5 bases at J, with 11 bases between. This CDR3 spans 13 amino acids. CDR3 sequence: CASRVGRYQPQHF. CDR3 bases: TGTGCCAGCAGGGTGGGTAGGTATCAGCCCCAGCATTTT.

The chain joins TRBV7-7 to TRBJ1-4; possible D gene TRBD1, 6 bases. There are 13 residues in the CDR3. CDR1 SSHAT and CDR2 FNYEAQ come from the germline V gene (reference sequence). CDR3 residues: CASSGGLREKLFF. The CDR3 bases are TGTGCTAGCTCGGGGGGCTTAAGGGAAAAACTGTTTTTT.

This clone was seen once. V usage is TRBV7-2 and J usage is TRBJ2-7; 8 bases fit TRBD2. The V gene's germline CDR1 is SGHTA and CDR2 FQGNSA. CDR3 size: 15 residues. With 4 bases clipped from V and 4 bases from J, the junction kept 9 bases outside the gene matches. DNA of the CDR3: TGTGCCAGCAGCTCAAATAGCGGGATGAGATACGAGCAGTACTTC. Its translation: CASSSNSGMRYEQYF.

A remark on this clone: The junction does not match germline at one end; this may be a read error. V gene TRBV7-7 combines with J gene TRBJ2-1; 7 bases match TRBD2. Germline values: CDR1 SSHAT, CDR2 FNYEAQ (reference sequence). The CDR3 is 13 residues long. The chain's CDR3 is CASSSRLANEQFF. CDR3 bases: TGTGCTAGCAGCTCACGACTAGCTAATGAGCAGTTCTTC.

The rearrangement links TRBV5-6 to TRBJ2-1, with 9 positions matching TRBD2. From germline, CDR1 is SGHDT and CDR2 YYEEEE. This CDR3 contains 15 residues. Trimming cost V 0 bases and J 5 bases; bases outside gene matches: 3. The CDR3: CASSLGLADHNEQFF. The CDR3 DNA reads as TGTGCCAGCAGCTTGGGACTAGCGGACCACAATGAGCAGTTCTTC.

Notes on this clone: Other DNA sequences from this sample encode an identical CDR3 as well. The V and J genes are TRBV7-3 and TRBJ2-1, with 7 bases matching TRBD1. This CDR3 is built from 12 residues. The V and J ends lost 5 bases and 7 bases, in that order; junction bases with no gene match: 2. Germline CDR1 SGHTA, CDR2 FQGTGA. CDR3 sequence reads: CASSPTGNEQFF. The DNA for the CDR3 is TGTGCCAGCAGCCCGACAGGGAATGAGCAGTTCTTC.

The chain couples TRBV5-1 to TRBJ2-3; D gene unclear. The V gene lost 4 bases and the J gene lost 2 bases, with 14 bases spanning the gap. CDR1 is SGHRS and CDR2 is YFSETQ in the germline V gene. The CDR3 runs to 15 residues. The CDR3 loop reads CASSPLRADTDTQYF. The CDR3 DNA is TGCGCCAGCAGCCCCCTTAGGGCGGACACAGATACGCAGTATTTT.

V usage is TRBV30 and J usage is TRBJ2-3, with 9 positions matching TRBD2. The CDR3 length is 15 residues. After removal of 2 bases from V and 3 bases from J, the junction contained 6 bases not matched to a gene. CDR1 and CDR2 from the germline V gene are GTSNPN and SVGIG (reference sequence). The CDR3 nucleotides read TGTGCCTGGAGTCAGCGGGGGGCCGGGACAGATACGCAGTATTTT. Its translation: CAWSQRGAGTDTQYF.

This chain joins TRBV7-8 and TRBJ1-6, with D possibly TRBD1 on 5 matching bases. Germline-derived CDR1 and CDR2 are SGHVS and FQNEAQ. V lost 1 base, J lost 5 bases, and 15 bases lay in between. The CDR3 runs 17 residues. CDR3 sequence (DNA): TGTGCCAGCAGCTTAGTGGGCGGGGGTCCAAATAATTCACCCCTCCACTTT. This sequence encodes CASSLVGGGPNNSPLHF.